A selection of T cell receptor beta chains follows, all from one sample in a study of technical replicates of blood from several donors. Only in-frame clones appear in the TCRdb table, and some are missing; sequencing was by immunoSEQ multiplex PCR. The data contain tens of thousands of clones, over 85% of them singletons. The sequenced material came from T cells isolated from PBMCs. Receptors were obtained from a human donor in good health. Both conserved end residues are part of each CDR3. The order of the fields is clone size, D gene, V gene, J gene, CDR3 DNA, CDR3 protein. The D gene is left open where the match is weak. Some rows have no size entry. The others give once, few or many, or a class for an expanded clone.

size: -; D: -; V: TRBV11-3; J: TRBJ1-1; DNA: TGTGCCAGCAGCTTAGAAAACCGGGAGAACACTGAAGCTTTCTTT; CDR3: CASSLENRENTEAFF
size: -; D: TRBD2; V: TRBV7-3; J: TRBJ2-3; DNA: TGTGCCAGCAGCTTATGGGGCGGGAGTACAGATACGCAGTATTTT; CDR3: CASSLWGGSTDTQYF
size: -; D: -; V: TRBV21-1; J: TRBJ1-1; DNA: TGTGCCAGCAAAGGGGGTACTGAAGCTTTCTTT; CDR3: CASKGGTEAFF
size: -; D: -; V: TRBV7-3; J: TRBJ2-3; DNA: TGTGCCAGCAGCTTCTCCGGGGAAGGCGGAGATACGCAGTATTTT; CDR3: CASSFSGEGGDTQYF
size: -; D: -; V: TRBV20-1; J: TRBJ1-2; DNA: TGCAGTGCTAGACCAGGGTCTGGCTACACCTTC; CDR3: CSARPGSGYTF
size: -; D: TRBD2; V: TRBV9; J: TRBJ2-5; DNA: TGTGCCAGCAGCCGTGGACTAGCGGGAGTTTTGGAGACCCAGTACTTC; CDR3: CASSRGLAGVLETQYF
size: -; D: TRBD2; V: TRBV5-5; J: TRBJ2-2; DNA: TGTGCCAGCAGCTTGTCCGGGACTAGCTCCATTCGAACCGGGGAGCTGTTTTTT; CDR3: CASSLSGTSSIRTGELFF
size: -; D: TRBD1; V: TRBV7-9; J: TRBJ2-2; DNA: TGTGCCAGCAGCCGACAGGGGGCCGGGGAGCTGTTTTTT; CDR3: CASSRQGAGELFF
size: -; D: -; V: TRBV19; J: TRBJ2-1; DNA: TGTGCCAGTAATCACTACAATGAGCAGTTCTTC; CDR3: CASNHYNEQFF
size: -; D: TRBD1; V: TRBV7-9; J: TRBJ1-1; DNA: TGTGCCAGCAGCAAGACAGGGGTTGGGATGAACACTGAAGCTTTCTTT; CDR3: CASSKTGVGMNTEAFF
size: -; D: TRBD1; V: TRBV18; J: TRBJ1-5; DNA: TGTGCCAGCTCACCCGACAGGGATCGCAATCAGCCCCAGCATTTT; CDR3: CASSPDRDRNQPQHF
size: once; D: TRBD1; V: TRBV9; J: TRBJ1-2; DNA: TGTGCCAGCAGCGACGGGACAGGACCGTTTGGCTACACCTTC; CDR3: CASSDGTGPFGYTF
size: -; D: -; V: TRBV2; J: TRBJ1-1; DNA: TGTGCCAGCAGCCTTACACAGGGGAACACTGAAGCTTTCTTT; CDR3: CASSLTQGNTEAFF
size: -; D: -; V: TRBV20-1; J: TRBJ1-2; DNA: TGCAGTGCCGAAGGGGGCTATGGCTACACCTTC; CDR3: CSAEGGYGYTF
size: -; D: -; V: TRBV27; J: TRBJ1-2; DNA: TGTGCCAGCAGCCCAAGTCAAGGGGTCTACACCTTC; CDR3: CASSPSQGVYTF
size: -; D: -; V: TRBV25-1; J: TRBJ1-5; DNA: TGTGCCAGCAGTGAATGGAGGGGTCGTCCCCAGCATTTT; CDR3: CASSEWRGRPQHF
size: many; D: -; V: TRBV4-2; J: TRBJ2-7; DNA: TGTGCCAGCAGCCAAGATCAGGAAACTCCCTCCTACGAGCAGTACTTC; CDR3: CASSQDQETPSYEQYF
size: -; D: TRBD1; V: TRBV9; J: TRBJ2-7; DNA: TGTGCCAGCAGCGGGACAGGGAACTCCGAGCAGTACTTC; CDR3: CASSGTGNSEQYF
size: once; D: TRBD1; V: TRBV7-9; J: TRBJ2-1; DNA: TGTGCCAGCAGCTCCAGGACAGGGTCATACAATGAGCAGTTCTTC; CDR3: CASSSRTGSYNEQFF
size: -; D: -; V: TRBV5-1; J: TRBJ1-1; DNA: TGCGCCAGCAGCTCCCTTGTCTTAGAGAACACTGAAGCTTTCTTT; CDR3: CASSSLVLENTEAFF
size: -; D: -; V: TRBV27; J: TRBJ2-5; DNA: TGTGCCAGCAGTTTATTCGACAGCCAAGAGACCCAGTACTTC; CDR3: CASSLFDSQETQYF
size: -; D: -; V: TRBV7-8; J: TRBJ2-1; DNA: TGTGCCAGCAGCTCCGGGAGCTCCTACAATGAGCAGTTCTTC; CDR3: CASSSGSSYNEQFF
size: -; D: -; V: TRBV9; J: TRBJ1-4; DNA: TGTGCCAGCAGCGTAGGGGGCAGGGTAACTAATGAAAAACTGTTTTTT; CDR3: CASSVGGRVTNEKLFF
size: -; D: TRBD2; V: TRBV9; J: TRBJ2-5; DNA: TGTGCCAGCAGCGTAGCGGGACTAGCGATGGAGACCCAGTACTTC; CDR3: CASSVAGLAMETQYF
size: -; D: -; V: TRBV28; J: TRBJ2-7; DNA: TGTGCCAGCGAAACGGGGTTCTACGAGCAGTACTTC; CDR3: CASETGFYEQYF